This TCR beta chain was recovered during a study of identical twins. One entry per CDR3 protein, called by TCRdb with MiXCR from the 5' RACE reads. The sample shows a few hundred thousand distinct CDR3 sequences, approximately 8.8% of them seen only once. The germline gives CDR1 KGHDR, CDR2 SFDVKD. CDR3 size: 14 residues. The V end lost 0 bases, the J end lost 6 bases, and 7 bases lay between the germline ends. The sequence was obtained from a woman in her forties or fifties in good health. The specimen was naive T cells sorted from blood. The J gene is TRBJ2-2, the V gene TRBV24-1; D gene uncertain. The chain's CDR3 is CATSDLLSPGELFF. CDR3 in DNA: TGTGCCACCAGTGATTTGCTGAGCCCCGGGGAGCTGTTTTTT.